The 8 T cell receptor beta chains below come from one sample, sequenced in a study of persistence of HIV-infected CD4 T cells. This nonspecific control used anti-CD3/anti-CD28 bead stimulation of CD4+ T cells. CD4+ T cells upregulating both CD40 ligand and CD69 were sorted as responding cells. These receptors have no identified antigens. Sequencing used immunoSEQ version 4 in survey mode. The table came from immunoSEQ multiplex PCR; TCRdb's copy has only in-frame clones and leaves some out. The top ten clones hold about 2% of a sample with tens of thousands of clones, about 89% of them seen once. The source was CD4+ T cells sorted from PBMCs after roughly 18-hour stimulation, collected from a patient who received antiretroviral therapy. These receptors all come from an adult man with HIV who was CMV-seropositive.

The V gene is TRBV5-1, the J gene TRBJ1-1; 8 nucleotides match TRBD1. The CDR3 has 16 amino acids. In germline, CDR1 is SGHRS, CDR2 YFSETQ. The V gene end was trimmed by 2 bases and the J gene end by 1 base; junction bases not matched to a gene: 7. This chain's CDR3 is CASSFSTGGRNTEAFF. The CDR3 nucleotides read TGCGCCAGCAGCTTTAGTACAGGGGGTAGGAACACTGAAGCTTTCTTT.

The chain carries TRBV29-1 and TRBJ2-2; D is perhaps TRBD1 (6 bases). The CDR3 extends over 11 amino acids. V dropped 7 bases and J dropped 7 bases, with 10 bases sitting between them. Germline CDR1 SQVTM, CDR2 ANQGSEA. The CDR3 is CSAQGNGELFF. The CDR3 DNA reads TGCAGCGCTCAGGGGAACGGGGAGCTGTTTTTT.

The genes are TRBV18 and TRBJ2-1, with 9 bases identical to TRBD1. With 4 bases clipped from V and 6 bases from J, the junction kept 10 bases outside the gene matches. CDR1 is KGHSH, CDR2 LQKENI, per germline. The CDR3 is 16 amino acids. Here the CDR3 reads CASSRNRGRRGNEQFF. The CDR3 DNA reads as TGTGCCAGCTCACGAAACAGGGGGCGCAGAGGCAATGAGCAGTTCTTC.

The chain uses TRBV6-1 and TRBJ1-5; possible D gene TRBD1, 6 bases. Germline V gene lookup returns CDR1 MNHNS and CDR2 SASEGT. V was trimmed by 2 bases and J by 4 bases, leaving 15 bases between them. The CDR3 is made up of 16 amino acids. CDR3 residues: CASSEWRTVQNQPQHF. The CDR3 DNA reads as TGTGCCAGCAGTGAATGGCGGACAGTACAGAATCAGCCCCAGCATTTT.

J is TRBJ1-4 and V is TRBV15, with D unresolved. The length of the CDR3 is 14 residues. Germline V gene sequence: CDR1 LNHNV, CDR2 YYDKDF (reference sequence). The V gene lost 4 bases and the J gene lost 7 bases, with 13 bases spanning the gap. CDR3 coding DNA: TGTGCCACCAGCAAGGTGGTGGGCTCTGAAAAACTGTTTTTT. Its translation is CATSKVVGSEKLFF.

A single count supports this clone. V usage is TRBV28 and J usage is TRBJ2-7; 9 nucleotides agree with TRBD1. The CDR3 length is 16 residues. The J segment lost 6 bases and the V segment lost 4 bases, leaving 13 bases of the junction unmatched. Germline loops: CDR1 MDHEN, CDR2 SYDVKM. The CDR3, as DNA: TGTGCCAGCAGTTCCACGGGACAGGGCTTTTTTCGCGAGCAGTACTTC. Its translation: CASSSTGQGFFREQYF.

The rearrangement links TRBV19 to TRBJ2-5, with D perhaps TRBD2 (5 bases). Germline CDR1 and CDR2: LNHDA and SQIVND (reference sequence). The CDR3 has 15 amino acids. Trimming stripped 1 base from V and 2 bases from J, with 11 bases between. The CDR3 DNA reads as TGTGCCAGTAGTATAGGCGGTACTAGTCAAGAGACCCAGTACTTC. This sequence encodes CASSIGGTSQETQYF.

The chain carries TRBV6-5 and TRBJ2-7; the match to TRBD2 covers 8 bases. The germline V gene encodes CDR1 MNHEY and CDR2 SVGAGI. Losses at the gene ends were 10 bases for V and 5 bases for J; bases not matched to a gene: 13. The CDR3 is made up of 14 amino acids. In DNA form, the CDR3 reads TGTGCCATCCTTTTCCCGGGGGGGCGCGACGAGCAGTACTTC. It encodes CAILFPGGRDEQYF.